The 12 T cell receptor beta chains below were found in one sample sequenced in a study of T cell changes during pregnancy in multiple sclerosis. Sequencing was performed with immunoSEQ multiplex PCR; in TCRdb, only in-frame clones are kept and a portion is missing. The sample yields about 20,000 clones, more than 70% seen once. The specimen comprised CD8+ T cells from peripheral blood mononuclear cells, sampled after pregnancy. These receptors were obtained from a female donor with multiple sclerosis, enrolled in a pregnancy study.

This clone was observed once. The CDR3 region is CAIRERTGGYTNYGYTF. The CDR3 bases are TGTGCCATCAGGGAGAGGACAGGGGGTTACACTAACTATGGCTACACCTTC. The chain uses TRBV10-3 and TRBJ1-2, with 10 positions matching TRBD1. CDR3 length: 17 amino acids. The V and J ends lost 6 bases and 0 bases, in that order; junction bases with no gene match: 10. Per the germline V gene, CDR1 is ENHRY and CDR2 is SYGVKD.

The chain has TRBV4-2 and TRBJ2-1, with 11 bases that match TRBD2. Trimming removed 0 bases from V and 9 bases from J; junction bases left unmatched: 7. Germline V gives CDR1 LGHNA, CDR2 YNFKEQ. This CDR3 comprises 16 residues. Here the CDR3 reads CASSQDLASGRSEQFF. CDR3 in DNA: TGTGCCAGCAGCCAAGATCTGGCTAGCGGGAGGAGTGAGCAGTTCTTC.

The rearrangement links TRBV4-3 to TRBJ1-6; D is unresolved. Trimming stripped 1 base from V and 3 bases from J, with 7 bases between. The CDR3 covers 15 residues. Germline assignment: CDR1 LGHNA and CDR2 YSLEER. As DNA, the CDR3 is TGCGCCAGCAGCCAAGCAGGTCTCTATAATTCACCCCTCCACTTT. The encoded protein is CASSQAGLYNSPLHF.

The chain carries TRBV28 and TRBJ2-2; no reliable D call. The CDR3 has 14 residues. CDR1 and CDR2 (germline): MDHEN, SYDVKM. Trimming left V 5 bases short and J 5 bases short, with 12 bases between. This CDR3 is CASSDLWNTGELFF. The CDR3 coding sequence is TGTGCCAGCAGTGACTTGTGGAATACCGGGGAGCTGTTTTTT.

The rearrangement links TRBV19 to TRBJ1-2; D ambiguous. The germline V gene encodes CDR1 LNHDA and CDR2 SQIVND (reference sequence). The CDR3 is made up of 15 amino acids. V dropped 7 bases and J dropped 8 bases, with 23 bases sitting between them. CDR3 nucleotide sequence: TGTGCCAGTACAATGGCGAGAGGTGATACTCACGGCTACACCTTC. Its translation is CASTMARGDTHGYTF.

The chain is built from TRBV27 and TRBJ2-7; 7 bases are a match to TRBD1. The germline V gene encodes CDR1 MNHEY and CDR2 SMNVEV (reference sequence). There are 14 residues in the CDR3. V lost 2 bases, J lost 5 bases, and 6 bases stayed unmatched. Here the CDR3 DNA reads TGTGCCAGCAGTTTAATAGGGGGCTACGACGAGCAGTACTTC. Amino acid sequence: CASSLIGGYDEQYF.

The chain is built from TRBV5-4 and TRBJ1-2; D remains ambiguous. The germline V gene has CDR1 SGHNT and CDR2 YYREEE (reference sequence). This CDR3 is 12 amino acids long. V lost 4 bases and J lost 1, with 5 bases in between. The DNA of the CDR3 is TGTGCCAGCAGCCCTAATAACTATGGCTACACCTTC. It specifies CASSPNNYGYTF.

The genes are TRBV11-3 and TRBJ2-3; the match to TRBD2 covers 8 bases. J was trimmed by 1 base and V by 4 bases; bases with no gene match: 7. The CDR3 has 16 residues. The germline gives CDR1 SGHNT, CDR2 YENEEA. The CDR3 protein is CASSSRGAGGTDTQYF. CDR3 coding DNA: TGTGCCAGCAGCTCGCGGGGGGCCGGTGGCACAGATACGCAGTATTTT.

V is TRBV6-1 and J is TRBJ1-6, with D possibly being TRBD1 (5 bases). The CDR3 loop spans 13 amino acids. Trimming stripped 1 base from V and 12 bases from J, with 10 bases between. Germline assignment: CDR1 MNHNS and CDR2 SASEGT. The CDR3 DNA reads TGTGCCAGCAGTGAAGGGGGGGACCTACCCCTCCACTTT. As protein: CASSEGGDLPLHF.

The rearrangement uses TRBV5-4 and TRBJ2-3, with TRBD2 matching over 11 bases. Germline trimming cut 3 bases from V and 2 bases from J; bases unmatched to any gene: 8. CDR3 length: 17 residues. Germline V gene data show CDR1 as SGHNT and CDR2 as YYREEE (reference sequence). The CDR3 nucleotides read TGTGCCAGCAGCTCAACCCTAGCGGGGGGATCCACAGATACGCAGTATTTT. Protein product: CASSSTLAGGSTDTQYF.

V gene TRBV7-9 combines with J gene TRBJ2-7; 11 nucleotides agree with TRBD2. The V segment lost 7 bases and the J segment 1 base; nucleotides outside the gene matches: 12. Germline V lookup: CDR1 SEHNR, CDR2 FQNEAQ (reference sequence). This CDR3 contains 17 residues. CDR3 residues: CASNSDAGTSGSYEQYF. The CDR3 DNA follows: TGTGCCAGCAACTCTGACGCTGGGACTAGCGGATCCTACGAGCAGTACTTC. Supplemented by reference TRBV7-9 and TRBJ2-7, the full variable domain reads DTGVSQNPRHKITKRGQNVTFRCDPISEHNRLYWYRQTLGQGPEFLTYFQNEAQLEKSRLLSDRFSAERPKGSFSTLEIQRTEQGDSAMYLCASNSDAGTSGSYEQYFGPGTRLTVT.

The gene calls are TRBV6-5 and TRBJ2-7; 7 bases map to TRBD2. Germline V gene lookup returns CDR1 MNHEY and CDR2 SVGAGI. The CDR3 extends over 16 amino acids. Trimming removed 0 bases from V and 0 bases from J; junction bases left unmatched: 5. Here the CDR3 DNA reads TGTGCCAGCAGTTACTCGATGGGAGGGAACTCCTACGAGCAGTACTTC. Its translation is CASSYSMGGNSYEQYF.